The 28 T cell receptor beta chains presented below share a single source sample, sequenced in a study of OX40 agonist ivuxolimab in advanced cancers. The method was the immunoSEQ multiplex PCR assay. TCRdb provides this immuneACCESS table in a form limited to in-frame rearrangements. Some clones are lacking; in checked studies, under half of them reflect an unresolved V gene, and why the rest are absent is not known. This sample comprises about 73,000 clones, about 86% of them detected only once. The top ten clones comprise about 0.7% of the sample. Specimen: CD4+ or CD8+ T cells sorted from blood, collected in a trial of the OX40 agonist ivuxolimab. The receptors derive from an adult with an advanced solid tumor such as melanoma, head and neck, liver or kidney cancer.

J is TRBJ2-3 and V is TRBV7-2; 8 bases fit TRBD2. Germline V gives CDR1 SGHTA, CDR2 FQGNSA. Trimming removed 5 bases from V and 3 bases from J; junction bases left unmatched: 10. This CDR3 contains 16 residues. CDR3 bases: TGTGCCAGCAGCGCAGATTCCGGGACTAGAACAGATACGCAGTATTTT. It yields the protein CASSADSGTRTDTQYF.

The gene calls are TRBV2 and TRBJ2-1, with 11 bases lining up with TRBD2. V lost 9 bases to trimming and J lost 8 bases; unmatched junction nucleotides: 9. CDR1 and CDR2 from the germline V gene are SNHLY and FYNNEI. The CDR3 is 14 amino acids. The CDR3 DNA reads TGTGCCAGTAGCGGGAGGGCCAAGGTTGATGAGCAGTTCTTC. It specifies CASSGRAKVDEQFF.

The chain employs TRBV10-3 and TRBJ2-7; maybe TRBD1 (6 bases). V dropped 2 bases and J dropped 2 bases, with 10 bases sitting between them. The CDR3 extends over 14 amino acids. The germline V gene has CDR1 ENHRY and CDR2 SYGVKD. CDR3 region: CAISEGTRTYEQYF. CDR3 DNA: TGTGCCATCAGTGAGGGGACACGGACCTACGAGCAGTACTTC.

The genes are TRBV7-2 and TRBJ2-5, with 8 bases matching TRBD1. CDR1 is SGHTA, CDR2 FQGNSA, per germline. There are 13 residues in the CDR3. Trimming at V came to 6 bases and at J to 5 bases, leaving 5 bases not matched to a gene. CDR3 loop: CASRPTGVETQYF. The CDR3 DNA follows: TGTGCCAGCAGACCGACAGGGGTTGAGACCCAGTACTTC.

The CDR3 protein is CASRQSPQETQYF. CDR3 DNA: TGTGCCAGCAGACAGAGCCCCCAAGAGACCCAGTACTTC. The gene calls are TRBV21-1 and TRBJ2-5; TRBD1 is taken as the D call from the table, unchecked against the DNA. TRBV21-1 is classified as a pseudogene. There are 13 residues in the CDR3.

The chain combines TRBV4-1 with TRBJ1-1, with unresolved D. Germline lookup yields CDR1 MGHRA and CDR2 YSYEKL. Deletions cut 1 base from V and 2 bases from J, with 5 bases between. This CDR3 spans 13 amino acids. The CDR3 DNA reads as TGCGCCAGCAGCCAAGTTGTAAACACTGAAGCTTTCTTT. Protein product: CASSQVVNTEAFF.

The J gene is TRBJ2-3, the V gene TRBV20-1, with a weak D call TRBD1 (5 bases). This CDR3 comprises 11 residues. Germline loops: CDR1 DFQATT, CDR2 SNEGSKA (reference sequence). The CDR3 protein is CSFGAPDTQYF. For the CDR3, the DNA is TGCAGCTTTGGGGCTCCAGATACGCAGTATTTT.

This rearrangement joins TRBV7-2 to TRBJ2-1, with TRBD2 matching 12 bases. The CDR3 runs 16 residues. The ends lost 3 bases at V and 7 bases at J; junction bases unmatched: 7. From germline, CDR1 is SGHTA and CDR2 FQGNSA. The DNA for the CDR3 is TGTGCCAGCAGCTTCGTACTAGCGGGAGGACGTAATGAGCAGTTCTTC. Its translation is CASSFVLAGGRNEQFF.

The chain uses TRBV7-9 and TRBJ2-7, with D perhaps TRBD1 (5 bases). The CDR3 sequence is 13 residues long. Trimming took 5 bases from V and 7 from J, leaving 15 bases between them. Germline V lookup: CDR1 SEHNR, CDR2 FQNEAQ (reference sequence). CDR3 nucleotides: TGTGCCAGCAGCCTCGGGCCGGCAGGGGAGCAGTACTTC. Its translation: CASSLGPAGEQYF.

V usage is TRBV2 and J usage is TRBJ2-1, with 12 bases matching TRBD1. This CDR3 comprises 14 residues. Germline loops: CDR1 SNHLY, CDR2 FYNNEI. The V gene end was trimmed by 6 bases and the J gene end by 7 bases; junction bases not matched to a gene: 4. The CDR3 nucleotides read TGTGCCAGCAGCCAGGGACAGGGGGCTAATGAGCAGTTCTTC. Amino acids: CASSQGQGANEQFF.

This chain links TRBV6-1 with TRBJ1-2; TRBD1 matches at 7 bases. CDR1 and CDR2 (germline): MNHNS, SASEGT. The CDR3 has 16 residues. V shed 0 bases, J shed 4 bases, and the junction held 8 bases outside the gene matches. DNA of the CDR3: TGTGCCAGCAGTGAAGCGTGGATCGACAGGGCCTATGGCTACACCTTC. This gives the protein CASSEAWIDRAYGYTF.

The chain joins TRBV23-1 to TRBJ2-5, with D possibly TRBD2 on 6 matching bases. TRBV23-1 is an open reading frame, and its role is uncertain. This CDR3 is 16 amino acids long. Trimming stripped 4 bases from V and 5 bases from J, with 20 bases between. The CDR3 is CASSRRGCGWGETQYF. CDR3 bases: TGCGCCAGCAGTCGGAGGGGCTGCGGGTGGGGGGAGACCCAGTACTTC.

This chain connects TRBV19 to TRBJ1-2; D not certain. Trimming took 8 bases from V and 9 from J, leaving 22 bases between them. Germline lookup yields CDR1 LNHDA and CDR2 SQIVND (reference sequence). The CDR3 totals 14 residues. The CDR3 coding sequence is TGTGCCAGTGGCCCTCGGAATGAGGGCACGAGCTACACCTTC. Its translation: CASGPRNEGTSYTF.

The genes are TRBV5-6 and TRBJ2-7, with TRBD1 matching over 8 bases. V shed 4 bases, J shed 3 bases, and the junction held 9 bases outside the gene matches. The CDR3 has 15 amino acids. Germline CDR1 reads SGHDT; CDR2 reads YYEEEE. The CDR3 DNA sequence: TGTGCCAGCAGCCCCCGGGACAGGTACCTCTACGAGCAGTACTTC. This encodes CASSPRDRYLYEQYF.

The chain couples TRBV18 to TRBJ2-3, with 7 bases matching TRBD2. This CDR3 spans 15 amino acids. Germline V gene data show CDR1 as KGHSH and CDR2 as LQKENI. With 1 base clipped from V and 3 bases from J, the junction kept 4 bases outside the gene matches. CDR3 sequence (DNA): TGTGCCAGCTCACCACGGACTAGTGAAACAGATACGCAGTATTTT. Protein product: CASSPRTSETDTQYF.

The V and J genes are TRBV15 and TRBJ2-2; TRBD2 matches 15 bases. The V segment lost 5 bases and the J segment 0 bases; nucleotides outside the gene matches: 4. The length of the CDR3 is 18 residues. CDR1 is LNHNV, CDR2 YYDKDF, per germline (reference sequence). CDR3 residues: CATSGGLAGGSNTGELFF. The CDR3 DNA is TGTGCCACCAGCGGTGGACTAGCGGGAGGGTCGAACACCGGGGAGCTGTTTTTT. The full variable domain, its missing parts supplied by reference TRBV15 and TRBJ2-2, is DAMVIQNPRYQVTQFGKPVTLSCSQTLNHNVMYWYQQKSSQAPKLLFHYYDKDFNNEADTPDNFQSRRPNTSFCFLDIRSPGLGDTAMYLCATSGGLAGGSNTGELFFGEGSRLTVL.

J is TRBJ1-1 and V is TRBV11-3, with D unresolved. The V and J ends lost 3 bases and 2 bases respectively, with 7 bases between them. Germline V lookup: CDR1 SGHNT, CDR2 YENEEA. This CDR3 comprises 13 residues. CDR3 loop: CASSFALNTEAFF. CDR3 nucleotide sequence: TGTGCCAGCAGCTTCGCCCTTAACACTGAAGCTTTCTTT. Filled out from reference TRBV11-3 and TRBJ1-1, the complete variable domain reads EAGVVQSPRYKIIEKKQPVAFWCNPISGHNTLYWYLQNLGQGPELLIRYENEEAVDDSQLPKDRFSAERLKGVDSTLKIQPAELGDSAVYLCASSFALNTEAFFGQGTRLTVV.

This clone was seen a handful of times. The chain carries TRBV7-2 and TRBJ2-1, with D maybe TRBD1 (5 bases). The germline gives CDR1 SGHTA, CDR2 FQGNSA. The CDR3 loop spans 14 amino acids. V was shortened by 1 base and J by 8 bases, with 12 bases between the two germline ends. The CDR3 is CASSLVPRVDEQFF. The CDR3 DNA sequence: TGTGCCAGCAGCTTAGTCCCCAGGGTCGATGAGCAGTTCTTC. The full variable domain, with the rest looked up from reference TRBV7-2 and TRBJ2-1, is GAGVSQSPSNKVTEKGKDVELRCDPISGHTALYWYRQSLGQGLEFLIYFQGNSAPDKSGLPSDRFSAERTGGSVSTLTIQRTQQEDSAVYLCASSLVPRVDEQFFGPGTRLTVL.

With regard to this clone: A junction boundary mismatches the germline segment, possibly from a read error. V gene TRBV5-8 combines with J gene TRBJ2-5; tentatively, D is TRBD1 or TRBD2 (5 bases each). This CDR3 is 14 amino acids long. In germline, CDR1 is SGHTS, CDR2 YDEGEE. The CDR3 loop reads CASSLWGTKESQYF. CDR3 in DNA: TGTGCCAGCAGCTTGTGGGGGACCAAAGAGAGCCAGTACTTC.

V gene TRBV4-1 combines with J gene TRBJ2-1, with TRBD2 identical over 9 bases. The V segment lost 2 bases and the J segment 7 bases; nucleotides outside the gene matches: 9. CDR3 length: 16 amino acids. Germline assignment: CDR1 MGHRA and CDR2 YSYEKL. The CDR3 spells CASSQYGTSLGNEQFF. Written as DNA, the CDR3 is TGCGCCAGCAGCCAATACGGGACTAGCTTAGGGAATGAGCAGTTCTTC.

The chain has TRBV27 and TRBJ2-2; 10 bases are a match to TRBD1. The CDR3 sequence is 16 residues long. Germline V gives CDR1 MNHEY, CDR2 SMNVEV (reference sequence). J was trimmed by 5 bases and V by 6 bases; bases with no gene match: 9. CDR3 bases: TGTGCCAGCAGCTTAAACCGGGACAGGGGTACCGGGGAGCTGTTTTTT. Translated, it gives CASSLNRDRGTGELFF.

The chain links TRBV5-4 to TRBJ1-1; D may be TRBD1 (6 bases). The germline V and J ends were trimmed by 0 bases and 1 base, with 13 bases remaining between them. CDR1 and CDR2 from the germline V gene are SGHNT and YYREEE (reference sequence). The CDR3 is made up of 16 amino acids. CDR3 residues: CASSLDGGIGNTEAFF. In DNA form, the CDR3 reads TGTGCCAGCAGCTTGGACGGGGGCATAGGGAACACTGAAGCTTTCTTT.

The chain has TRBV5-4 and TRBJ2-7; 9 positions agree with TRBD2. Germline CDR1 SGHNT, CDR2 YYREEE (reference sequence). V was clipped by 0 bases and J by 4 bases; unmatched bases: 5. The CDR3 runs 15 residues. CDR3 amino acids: CASSLDGSGSYEQYF. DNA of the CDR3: TGTGCCAGCAGCTTGGACGGTAGCGGGAGTTACGAGCAGTACTTC.

CDR3 loop: CASSEPGANVLTF. DNA of the CDR3: TGTGCCAGCAGTGAACCTGGGGCCAACGTCCTGACTTTC. J is TRBJ2-6 and V is TRBV25-1, with unresolved D. This CDR3 spans 13 amino acids. The germline CDR1 and CDR2 sequences are MGHDK and SYGVNS. V lost 2 bases to trimming and J lost 2 bases, with 1 base between them.

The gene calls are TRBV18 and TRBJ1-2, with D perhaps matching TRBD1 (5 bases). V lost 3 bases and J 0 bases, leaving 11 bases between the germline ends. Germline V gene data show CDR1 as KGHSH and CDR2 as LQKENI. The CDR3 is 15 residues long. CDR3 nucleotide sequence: TGTGCCAGCTCACCTACAGACAGAGCTAACTATGGCTACACCTTC. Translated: CASSPTDRANYGYTF. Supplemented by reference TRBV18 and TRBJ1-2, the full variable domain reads NAGVMQNPRHLVRRRGQEARLRCSPMKGHSHVYWYRQLPEEGLKFMVYLQKENIIDESGMPKERFSAEFPKEGPSILRIQQVVRGDSAAYFCASSPTDRANYGYTFGSGTRLTVV.

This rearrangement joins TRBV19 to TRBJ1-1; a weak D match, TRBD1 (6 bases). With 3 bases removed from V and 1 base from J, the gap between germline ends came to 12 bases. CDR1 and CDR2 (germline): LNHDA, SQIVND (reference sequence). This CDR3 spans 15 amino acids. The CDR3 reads CASSIAGAANTEAFF. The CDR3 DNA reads TGTGCCAGTAGTATCGCAGGGGCAGCGAACACTGAAGCTTTCTTT. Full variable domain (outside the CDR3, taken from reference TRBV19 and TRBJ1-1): DGGITQSPKYLFRKEGQNVTLSCEQNLNHDAMYWYRQDPGQGLRLIYYSQIVNDFQKGDIAEGYSVSREKKESFPLTVTSAQKNPTAFYLCASSIAGAANTEAFFGQGTRLTVV.

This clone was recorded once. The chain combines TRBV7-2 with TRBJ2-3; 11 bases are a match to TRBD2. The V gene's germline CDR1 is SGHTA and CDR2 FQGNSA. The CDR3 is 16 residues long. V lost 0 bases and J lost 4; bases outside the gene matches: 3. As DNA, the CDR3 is TGTGCCAGCAGCTTAGCTTCTAGCGGGGGGCCAGATACGCAGTATTTT. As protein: CASSLASSGGPDTQYF.

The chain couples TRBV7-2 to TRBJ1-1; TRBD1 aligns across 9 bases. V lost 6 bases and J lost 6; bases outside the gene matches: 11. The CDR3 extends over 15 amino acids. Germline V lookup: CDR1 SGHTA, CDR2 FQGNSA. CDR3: CASRRGGTGMSEAFF. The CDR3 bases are TGTGCCAGCAGACGGGGCGGGACAGGGATGTCTGAAGCTTTCTTT.